This TCR beta chain emerged from a study of Graves' ophthalmopathy and Graves' hyperthyroidism. Amplified TCR beta CDR3 regions were obtained using RNA transcripts as template. Second-round multiplex PCR followed a first-round RT-PCR using HTBI primers. TCRdb reprocessed the multiplex PCR reads with MiXCR, giving one entry per CDR3 protein. The sample holds around 26,000 distinct CDR3 sequences, 48% seen once. V lost 1 base and J lost 6, with 18 bases in between. Per germline, CDR1 SNHLY and CDR2 FYNNEI. The CDR3 length is 16 residues. This rearrangement joins TRBV2 to TRBJ2-5; TRBD2 might be the D (6 bases). Material: peripheral blood. The origin of this receptor is an adult woman with stable Graves' hyperthyroidism. CDR3 loop: CASSEETGLRGKTQYF. CDR3 DNA: TGTGCCAGCAGTGAAGAGACGGGACTTCGGGGGAAGACCCAGTACTTC.